This TCR beta chain was identified during a study of blood T cell repertoires in COVID-19. Study information: Whether acute or convalescent, the COVID-19 samples came from the United States, Italy and Spain.

The length of the CDR3 is 11 residues. V was clipped by 4 bases and J by 5 bases, with 8 bases between them. In germline, CDR1 is SQVTM, CDR2 ANQGSEA. As processed by the authors: It was from reference gene primer amplification that nucleated cell counts were estimated. Here immunoSEQ multiplex PCR was the method, and the copy in TCRdb shows in-frame clones only, minus some. The DNA was the basis for D and trimming; V, J and clone size are from that table. The sample yields roughly 100,000 clones, roughly 87% seen once. Sequencing was carried out using peripheral blood. The chain uses TRBV29-1 and TRBJ1-1; D not resolved. The source of this sequence is a human donor in a cohort sampled during active COVID-19. The CDR3: CSVGEETEAFF. In nucleotides, the CDR3 is TGCAGCGTTGGTGAGGAGACTGAAGCTTTCTTT. Combining the CDR3 with reference TRBV29-1 and TRBJ1-1 gives the whole variable domain SAVISQKPSRDICQRGTSLTIQCQVDSQVTMMFWYRQQPGQSLTLIATANQGSEATYESGFVIDKFPISRPNLTFSTLTVSNMSPEDSSIYLCSVGEETEAFFGQGTRLTVV.